The 7 T cell receptor beta chains below come from one sample, sequenced in a study of neurological immune-mediated disorders. One entry per CDR3 protein, called by TCRdb with MiXCR from the 5' RACE reads. The table records about 78,000 distinct CDR3 sequences, just over 5% of them present only once. Sample: PBMCs. Receptors originate from a woman in her 30s with multiple sclerosis.

This clonotype was seen ten or more times. J is TRBJ2-7 and V is TRBV20-1; 12 bases fit TRBD2. Trimming removed 6 bases from V and 3 bases from J; junction bases left unmatched: 6. In germline, CDR1 is DFQATT, CDR2 SNEGSKA (reference sequence). This CDR3 comprises 14 residues. The CDR3 DNA sequence: TGCAGTGCAGAACGGACTAGCGGGGTCTACGAGCAGTACTTC. Residues: CSAERTSGVYEQYF.

CDR3 region: CSARDLQKVYNEQFF. CDR3 DNA sequence: TGCAGTGCTAGAGATCTACAGAAAGTATACAATGAGCAGTTCTTC. This chain joins TRBV20-1 and TRBJ2-1; no firm D call. Germline CDR1 DFQATT, CDR2 SNEGSKA (reference sequence). The CDR3 length is 15 residues. The V gene lost 0 bases and the J gene lost 4 bases, with 13 bases spanning the gap.

This clonotype was counted a few times. The chain combines TRBV5-6 with TRBJ2-1; D unclear. This CDR3 comprises 15 residues. Looked up from germline, CDR1 is SGHDT and CDR2 is YYEEEE. Deletions cut 0 bases from V and 1 base from J, with 8 bases between. The CDR3: CASSLVSPSYNEQFF. The CDR3 bases are TGTGCCAGCAGCTTGGTATCCCCTTCCTACAATGAGCAGTTCTTC. Full variable domain (missing parts from reference TRBV5-6 and TRBJ2-1): DAGVTQSPTHLIKTRGQQVTLRCSPKSGHDTVSWYQQALGQGPQFIFQYYEEEERQRGNFPDRFSGHQFPNYSSELNVNALLLGDSALYLCASSLVSPSYNEQFFGPGTRLTVL.

The chain joins TRBV20-1 to TRBJ1-3, with a possible D match to TRBD1 (6 bases). This CDR3 region has 15 residues. Germline CDR1 and CDR2: DFQATT and SNEGSKA (reference sequence). V shed 1 base and J shed 0 bases, with 10 bases lying between them. CDR3: CSARVGRGSGNTIYF. The CDR3 region has the DNA TGCAGTGCTAGAGTGGGCAGGGGCTCTGGAAACACCATATATTTT.

This clonotype was seen a handful of times. The chain has TRBV7-9 and TRBJ2-7; 10 positions agree with TRBD2. This CDR3 contains 15 residues. Germline trimming cut 6 bases from V and 1 base from J; bases unmatched to any gene: 6. Germline values: CDR1 SEHNR, CDR2 FQNEAQ (reference sequence). The CDR3 loop is CASSPTSGLSYEQYF. DNA for the CDR3: TGTGCCAGCAGTCCGACTAGCGGGCTTTCCTACGAGCAGTACTTC.

Many counts were recorded for this clonotype. V and J are TRBV10-3 and TRBJ2-1; 13 nucleotides match TRBD2. Trimming cost V 8 bases and J 10 bases; bases outside gene matches: 5. The length of the CDR3 is 13 residues. Germline loops: CDR1 ENHRY, CDR2 SYGVKD. The CDR3 reads CAIGLAGVREQFF. DNA of the CDR3: TGTGCCATCGGACTAGCGGGAGTGAGAGAGCAGTTCTTC.

This clonotype was observed at least ten times. V gene TRBV20-1 combines with J gene TRBJ1-1; 7 positions match TRBD1. The CDR3 runs 14 residues. Germline V CDR1 and CDR2: DFQATT, SNEGSKA (reference sequence). With V trimmed by 5 bases and J by 1 base, 7 bases remained unmatched. The CDR3 DNA is TGCAGTGCTTGCCGGGACAGCTCGAACACTGAAGCTTTCTTT. Protein sequence: CSACRDSSNTEAFF.